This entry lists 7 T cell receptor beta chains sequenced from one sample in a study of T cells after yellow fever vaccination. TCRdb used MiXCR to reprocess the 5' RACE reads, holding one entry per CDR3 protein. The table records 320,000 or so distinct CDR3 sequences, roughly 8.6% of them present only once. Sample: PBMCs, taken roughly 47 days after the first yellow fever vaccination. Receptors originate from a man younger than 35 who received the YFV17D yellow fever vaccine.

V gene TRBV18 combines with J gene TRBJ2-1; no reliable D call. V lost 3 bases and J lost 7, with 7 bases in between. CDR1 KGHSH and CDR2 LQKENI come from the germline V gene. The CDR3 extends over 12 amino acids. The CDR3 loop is CASSPAPNEQFF. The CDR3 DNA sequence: TGTGCCAGCTCACCGGCCCCGAATGAGCAGTTCTTC.

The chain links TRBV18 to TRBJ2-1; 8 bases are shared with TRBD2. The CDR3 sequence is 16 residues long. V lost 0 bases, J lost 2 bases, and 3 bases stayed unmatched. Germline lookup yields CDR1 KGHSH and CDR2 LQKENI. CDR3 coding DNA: TGTGCCAGCTCACCACCCCTGACTAGCGCCTACAATGAGCAGTTCTTC. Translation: CASSPPLTSAYNEQFF. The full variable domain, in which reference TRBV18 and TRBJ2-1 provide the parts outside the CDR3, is NAGVMQNPRHLVRRRGQEARLRCSPMKGHSHVYWYRQLPEEGLKFMVYLQKENIIDESGMPKERFSAEFPKEGPSILRIQQVVRGDSAAYFCASSPPLTSAYNEQFFGPGTRLTVL.

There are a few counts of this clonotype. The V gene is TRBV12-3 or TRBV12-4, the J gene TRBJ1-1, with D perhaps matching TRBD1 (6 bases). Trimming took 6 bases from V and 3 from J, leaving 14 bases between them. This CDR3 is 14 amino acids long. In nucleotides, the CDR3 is TGTGCCAGCAGCCGAACAGGGCGTGACACTGAAGCTTTCTTT. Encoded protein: CASSRTGRDTEAFF.

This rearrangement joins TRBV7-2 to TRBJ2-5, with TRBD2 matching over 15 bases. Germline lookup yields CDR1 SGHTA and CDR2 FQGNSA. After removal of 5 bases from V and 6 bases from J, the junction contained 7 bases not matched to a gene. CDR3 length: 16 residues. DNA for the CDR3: TGTGCCAGCAGCCGTCGGACTAGCGGGGGGGGGAAGACCCAGTACTTC. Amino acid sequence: CASSRRTSGGGKTQYF.

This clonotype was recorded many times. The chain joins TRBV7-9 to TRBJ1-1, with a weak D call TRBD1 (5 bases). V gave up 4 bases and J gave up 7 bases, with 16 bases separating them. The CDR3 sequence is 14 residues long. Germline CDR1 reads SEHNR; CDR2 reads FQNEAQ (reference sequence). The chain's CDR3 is CASSSRQRPVEAFF. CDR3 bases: TGTGCCAGCAGCTCCCGACAGAGACCGGTTGAAGCTTTCTTT.

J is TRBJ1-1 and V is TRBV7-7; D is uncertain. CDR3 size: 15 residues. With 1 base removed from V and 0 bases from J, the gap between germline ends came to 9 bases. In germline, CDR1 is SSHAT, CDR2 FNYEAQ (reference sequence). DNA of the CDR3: TGTGCCAGCAGCTTAGACAGATACGTGAACACTGAAGCTTTCTTT. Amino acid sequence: CASSLDRYVNTEAFF.

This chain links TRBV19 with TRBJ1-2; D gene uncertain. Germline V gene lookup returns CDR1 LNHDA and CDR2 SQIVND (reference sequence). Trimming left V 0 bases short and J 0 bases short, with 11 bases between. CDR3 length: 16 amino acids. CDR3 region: CASSIDGGLSNYGYTF. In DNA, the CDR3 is TGTGCCAGTAGTATAGATGGAGGGCTGTCTAACTATGGCTACACCTTC.